These 17 T cell receptor beta chains were sequenced from one sample in a study of blood T cell repertoires in COVID-19. Measured with immunoSEQ multiplex PCR; TCRdb has only the in-frame clones, and not every one. The data show 140,000 to 150,000 clones, 75% to 85% seen once. Sequencing input: peripheral blood. Source of these receptors: a human donor with acute or convalescent COVID-19. The donor label of this sample is uncertain.

This chain connects TRBV6-1 to TRBJ1-1; D gene ambiguous. The CDR3 runs to 14 residues. Germline V gene sequence: CDR1 MNHNS, CDR2 SASEGT. The V gene lost 4 bases and the J gene lost 3 bases, with 12 bases spanning the gap. The CDR3 bases are TGTGCCAGCAGTGCAGCCAGGACTTACACTGAAGCTTTCTTT. It encodes CASSAARTYTEAFF.

The CDR3 protein is CASSPQWRQETQYF. CDR3 sequence (DNA): TGTGCCAGCAGCCCCCAGTGGAGGCAAGAGACCCAGTACTTC. The rearrangement joins TRBV11-2 to TRBJ2-5; a weak D match, TRBD2 (5 bases). The CDR3 is 14 residues long. The germline gives CDR1 SGHAT, CDR2 FQNNGV. V gave up 5 bases and J gave up 2 bases, with 12 bases separating them.

This chain connects TRBV7-8 to TRBJ2-1; D is perhaps TRBD2 (6 bases). V lost 3 bases and J lost 3, with 9 bases in between. Germline-derived CDR1 and CDR2 are SGHVS and FQNEAQ. The CDR3 runs to 14 residues. The CDR3 loop reads CASSFLGGYNEQFF. The CDR3 coding sequence is TGTGCCAGCAGCTTCTTGGGGGGCTACAATGAGCAGTTCTTC.

Remarks on this clone: The sample carries other DNA sequences with the same CDR3. The gene calls are TRBV5-1 and TRBJ1-3, with a possible D match to TRBD1 (5 bases). This CDR3 has 15 residues. Between the trimmed V and J ends, which lost 2 bases and 0 bases, there was a span of 9 bases. Germline CDR1 reads SGHRS; CDR2 reads YFSETQ. CDR3 sequence reads: CASSLTGSSGNTIYF. The DNA for the CDR3 is TGCGCCAGCAGCTTAACAGGTAGCTCTGGAAACACCATATATTTT. Variable domain in full (rest from reference TRBV5-1 and TRBJ1-3): KAGVTQTPRYLIKTRGQQVTLSCSPISGHRSVSWYQQTPGQGLQFLFEYFSETQRNKGNFPGRFSGRQFSNSRSEMNVSTLELGDSALYLCASSLTGSSGNTIYFGEGSWLTVV.

The chain has TRBV5-8 and TRBJ2-2; the D is unclear. The germline gives CDR1 SGHTS, CDR2 YDEGEE. With 2 bases removed from V and 8 bases from J, the gap between germline ends came to 7 bases. The CDR3 has 12 amino acids. The CDR3 DNA reads as TGTGCCAGCAGCTTTGGGCTGGGGGAGCTGTTTTTT. Protein sequence: CASSFGLGELFF.

V usage is TRBV6-5 and J usage is TRBJ1-2, with a weak D call TRBD1 (6 bases). This CDR3 is 15 amino acids long. Trimming took 7 bases from V and 4 from J, leaving 19 bases between them. The germline V gene encodes CDR1 MNHEY and CDR2 SVGAGI. In DNA form, the CDR3 reads TGTGCCAGCACCTTGTCCGGGGGGGCAGGCTATGGCTACACCTTC. This translates into CASTLSGGAGYGYTF.

V usage is TRBV6-5 and J usage is TRBJ1-6; 7 positions agree with TRBD1. Looked up from germline, CDR1 is MNHEY and CDR2 is SVGAGI. V was clipped by 2 bases and J by 6 bases; unmatched bases: 7. The CDR3 is 16 amino acids. CDR3 residues: CASSYRTDRVNSPLHF. The CDR3 DNA reads TGTGCCAGCAGTTACCGAACCGACAGGGTTAATTCACCCCTCCACTTT.

The rearrangement links TRBV6-5 to TRBJ1-3; D remains unclear. The CDR3 extends over 15 amino acids. V lost 4 bases and J lost 10, with 20 bases in between. CDR1 is MNHEY and CDR2 is SVGAGI in the germline V gene. The chain's CDR3 is CASSSDEEGSQTIYF. The DNA for the CDR3 is TGTGCCAGCAGTTCGGACGAAGAGGGATCCCAGACCATATATTTT.

This clone appeared a single time. The chain carries TRBV7-3 and TRBJ2-1, with D tentatively TRBD1 (5 bases). CDR1 and CDR2 (germline): SGHTA, FQGTGA. The germline V and J ends were trimmed by 5 bases and 6 bases, with 14 bases remaining between them. The CDR3 is 14 amino acids. The CDR3: CASSPQGRPNEQFF. The CDR3 bases are TGTGCCAGCAGCCCGCAGGGAAGGCCCAATGAGCAGTTCTTC.

The chain recombines TRBV6-6 with TRBJ1-1; tentatively, D is TRBD1 (6 bases). The ends were cut back, 0 bases at V and 6 bases at J, with 14 bases in the middle. Germline CDR1 reads MNHNY; CDR2 reads SVGAGI (reference sequence). The CDR3 length is 15 residues. CDR3 DNA: TGTGCCAGCAGTTACTCGGCAGGGGTGGTTGCTGAAGCTTTCTTT. This codes for CASSYSAGVVAEAFF.

The chain has TRBV5-6 and TRBJ2-7, with D possibly TRBD2 on 6 matching bases. Germline V gene sequence: CDR1 SGHDT, CDR2 YYEEEE. The V end lost 0 bases, the J end lost 4 bases, and 14 bases lay between the germline ends. This CDR3 is 15 amino acids long. The CDR3 sequence: CASSLDQEGWYEQYV. The CDR3 DNA reads TGTGCCAGCAGCTTGGATCAGGAGGGGTGGTACGAGCAGTACGTC.

V and J are TRBV10-3 and TRBJ2-3, with a weak D call TRBD2 (5 bases). The V gene lost 0 bases and the J gene lost 11 bases, with 12 bases spanning the gap. The germline V gene encodes CDR1 ENHRY and CDR2 SYGVKD. The CDR3 consists of 13 residues. The CDR3, as DNA: TGTGCCATCAGTGAGTCGTGGCAGGAGGTGCAGTATTTT. Translated, it gives CAISESWQEVQYF.

The chain recombines TRBV13 with TRBJ2-3, with TRBD2 identical over 11 bases. Germline CDR1 reads PRHDT; CDR2 reads FYEKMQ (reference sequence). Trimming removed 0 bases from V and 4 bases from J; junction bases left unmatched: 9. The CDR3 is 18 amino acids. The CDR3 spells CASSLGAGLAVSADTQYF. The DNA for the CDR3 is TGTGCCAGCAGCTTAGGCGCGGGACTAGCGGTCTCGGCAGATACGCAGTATTTT.

The J gene is TRBJ1-1, the V gene TRBV5-4, with 7 bases matching TRBD1. Per the germline V gene, CDR1 is SGHNT and CDR2 is YYREEE (reference sequence). The CDR3 is 15 residues long. V lost 4 bases and J lost 4; bases outside the gene matches: 10. CDR3 sequence reads: CASSLEQGLFTEAFF. Here the CDR3 DNA reads TGTGCCAGCAGCCTAGAACAGGGGCTGTTCACTGAAGCTTTCTTT.

The chain has TRBV5-5 and TRBJ2-3; TRBD2 matches 15 bases. V was pared by 4 bases and J by 9 bases, with 15 bases of the junction left unmatched. Germline V gene data show CDR1 as SGHKS and CDR2 as YYEKEE (reference sequence). The CDR3 contains 18 residues. DNA of the CDR3: TGTGCCAGCAGCCCCGGACTAGCGGGGGGGCTCGCGGGGCGGACGCAGTATTTT. Translated, it gives CASSPGLAGGLAGRTQYF.

The chain couples TRBV7-9 to TRBJ2-3, with 10 bases fitting TRBD1. This CDR3 spans 15 amino acids. Per germline, CDR1 SEHNR and CDR2 FQNEAQ (reference sequence). With 5 bases clipped from V and 4 bases from J, the junction kept 6 bases outside the gene matches. The CDR3: CASSPRTGGPDTQYF. For the CDR3, the DNA is TGTGCCAGCAGCCCCCGGACAGGGGGACCAGATACGCAGTATTTT.

In the case of this clone: At the DNA level, this CDR3 is encoded by other sequences in the same sample as well. In DNA, the CDR3 is TGTGCCATCAGTGAGAAAACAAGCAATCAGCCCCAGCATTTT. It codes for CAISEKTSNQPQHF. V usage is TRBV10-3 and J usage is TRBJ1-5; D not certain. The V gene lost 2 bases and the J gene lost 1 base, with 6 bases spanning the gap. The CDR3 length is 14 residues. Germline-derived CDR1 and CDR2 are ENHRY and SYGVKD.